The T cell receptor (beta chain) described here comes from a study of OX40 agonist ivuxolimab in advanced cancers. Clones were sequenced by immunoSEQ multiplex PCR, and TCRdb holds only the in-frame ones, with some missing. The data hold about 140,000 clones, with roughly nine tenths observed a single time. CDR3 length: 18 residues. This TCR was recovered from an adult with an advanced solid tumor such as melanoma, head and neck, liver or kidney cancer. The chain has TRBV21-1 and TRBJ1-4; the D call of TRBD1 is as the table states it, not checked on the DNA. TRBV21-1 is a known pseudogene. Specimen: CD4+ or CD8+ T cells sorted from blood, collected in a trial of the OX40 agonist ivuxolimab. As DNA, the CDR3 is TGTGCCAGCAGCAAAGGGGCCAGGGAACTTGCAACTAATGAAAAACTGTTTTTT. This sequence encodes CASSKGARELATNEKLFF.